These T cell receptor beta chains were read from a single sample in a study of T cell changes during pregnancy in multiple sclerosis. The repertoire was sequenced with immunoSEQ multiplex PCR; TCRdb's copy has only in-frame clones and lacks some. The sample consists of about 36,000 clones, around 91% of them appearing once. The sequencing used CD8+ T cells from peripheral blood mononuclear cells, collected in the third trimester of pregnancy. All receptors derive from a female donor with multiple sclerosis, enrolled in a pregnancy study. The CDR3 runs from the conserved cysteine through the conserved F or W. Each record gives: V gene, J gene, CDR3 length, CDR3 protein.

TRBV30	TRBJ2-7	13	CAWSRDSTYEQYF
TRBV5-4	TRBJ2-2	16	CASSIWRLAVTGELFF
TRBV6-5	TRBJ2-7	14	CASNPGGEGSEQYF
TRBV29-1	TRBJ2-7	12	CSVVGQGNEQYF
TRBV19	TRBJ1-1	14	CASSIVLFRTEAFF
TRBV2	TRBJ1-2	14	CASGPGTGNYGYTF
TRBV18	TRBJ1-5	15	CASSNDRDSNQPQHF
TRBV11-2	TRBJ2-5	16	CASSTGTSGGAGTQYF
TRBV19	TRBJ2-1	14	CASTGGGEWNEQFF
TRBV5-6	TRBJ1-1	11	CASSHPTEAFF
TRBV5-6	TRBJ1-3	17	CASSDQGALLYGNTIYF
TRBV21-1	TRBJ2-5	17	CASSAGTSGGALETQYF
TRBV29-1	TRBJ2-3	17	CRRGRENFGKGPDTQYF
TRBV6-6	TRBJ2-1	15	CASGEAGARLNEQFF
TRBV7-7	TRBJ2-5	15	CASSVRLAAQETQYF